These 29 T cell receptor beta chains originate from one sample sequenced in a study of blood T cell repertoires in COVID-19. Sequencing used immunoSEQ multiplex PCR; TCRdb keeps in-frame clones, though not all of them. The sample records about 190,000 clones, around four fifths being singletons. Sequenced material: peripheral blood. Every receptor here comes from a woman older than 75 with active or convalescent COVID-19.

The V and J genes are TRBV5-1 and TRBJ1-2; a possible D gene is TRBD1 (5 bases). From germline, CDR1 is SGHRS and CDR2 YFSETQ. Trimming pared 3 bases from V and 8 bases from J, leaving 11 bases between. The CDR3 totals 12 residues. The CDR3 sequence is CASSSDWGGYTF. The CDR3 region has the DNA TGCGCCAGCAGCTCAGACTGGGGCGGCTACACCTTC.

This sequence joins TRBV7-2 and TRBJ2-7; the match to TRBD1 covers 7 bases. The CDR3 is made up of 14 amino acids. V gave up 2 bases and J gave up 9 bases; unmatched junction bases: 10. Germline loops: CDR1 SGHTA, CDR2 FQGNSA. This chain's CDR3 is CASSLPTGAEWQYF. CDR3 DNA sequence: TGTGCCAGCAGCTTACCCACAGGGGCAGAATGGCAGTACTTC.

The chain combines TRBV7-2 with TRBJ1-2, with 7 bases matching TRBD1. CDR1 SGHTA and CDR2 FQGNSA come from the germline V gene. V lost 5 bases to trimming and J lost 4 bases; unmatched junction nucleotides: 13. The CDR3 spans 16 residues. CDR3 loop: CASSPQTGTALYGYTF. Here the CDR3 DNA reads TGTGCCAGCAGCCCACAAACCGGGACAGCCCTCTATGGCTACACCTTC.

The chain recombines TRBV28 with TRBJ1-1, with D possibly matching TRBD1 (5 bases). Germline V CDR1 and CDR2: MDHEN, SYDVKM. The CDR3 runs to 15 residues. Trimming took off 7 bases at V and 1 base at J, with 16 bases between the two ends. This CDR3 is CASIPALGGNTEAFF. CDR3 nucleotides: TGTGCCAGCATACCGGCCCTGGGGGGGAACACTGAAGCTTTCTTT.

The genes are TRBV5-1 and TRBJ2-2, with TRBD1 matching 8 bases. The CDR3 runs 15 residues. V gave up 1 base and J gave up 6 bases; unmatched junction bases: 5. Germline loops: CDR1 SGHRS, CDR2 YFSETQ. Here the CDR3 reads CASSLWQGAAGELFF. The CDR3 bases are TGCGCCAGCAGCTTGTGGCAGGGGGCGGCCGGGGAGCTGTTTTTT.

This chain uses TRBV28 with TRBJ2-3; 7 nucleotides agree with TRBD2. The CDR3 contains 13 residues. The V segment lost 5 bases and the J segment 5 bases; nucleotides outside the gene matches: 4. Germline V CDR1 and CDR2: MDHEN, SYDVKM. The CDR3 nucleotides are TGTGCCAGCAGTCCCGGGACTAAAGATACGCAGTATTTT. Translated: CASSPGTKDTQYF.

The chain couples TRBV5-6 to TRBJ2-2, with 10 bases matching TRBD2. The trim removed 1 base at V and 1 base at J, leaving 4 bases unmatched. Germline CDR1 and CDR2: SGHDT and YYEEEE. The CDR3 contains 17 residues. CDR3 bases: TGTGCCAGCAGCTTGCACCTAGCGGGGGAGAACACCGGGGAGCTGTTTTTT. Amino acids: CASSLHLAGENTGELFF.

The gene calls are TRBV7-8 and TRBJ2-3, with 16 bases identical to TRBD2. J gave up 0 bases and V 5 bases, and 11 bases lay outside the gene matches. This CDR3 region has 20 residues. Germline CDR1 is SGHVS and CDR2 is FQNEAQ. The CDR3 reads CASSEPKGLAGGPSTDTQYF. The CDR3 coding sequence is TGTGCCAGCAGCGAGCCAAAGGGACTAGCGGGGGGGCCCAGCACAGATACGCAGTATTTT.

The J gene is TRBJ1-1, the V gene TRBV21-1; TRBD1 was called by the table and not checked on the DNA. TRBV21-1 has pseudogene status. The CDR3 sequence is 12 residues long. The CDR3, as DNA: TGTGCCAGCAGGGAGAGGGGACAGGGAGCTTTCTTT. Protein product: CASRERGQGAFF.

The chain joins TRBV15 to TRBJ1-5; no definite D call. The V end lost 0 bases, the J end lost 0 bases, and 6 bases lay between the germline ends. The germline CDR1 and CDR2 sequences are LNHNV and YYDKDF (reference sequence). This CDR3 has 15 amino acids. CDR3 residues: CATSRDRVSNQPQHF. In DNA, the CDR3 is TGTGCCACCAGCAGAGATCGGGTTAGCAATCAGCCCCAGCATTTT. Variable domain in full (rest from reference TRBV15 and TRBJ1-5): DAMVIQNPRYQVTQFGKPVTLSCSQTLNHNVMYWYQQKSSQAPKLLFHYYDKDFNNEADTPDNFQSRRPNTSFCFLDIRSPGLGDTAMYLCATSRDRVSNQPQHFGDGTRLSIL.

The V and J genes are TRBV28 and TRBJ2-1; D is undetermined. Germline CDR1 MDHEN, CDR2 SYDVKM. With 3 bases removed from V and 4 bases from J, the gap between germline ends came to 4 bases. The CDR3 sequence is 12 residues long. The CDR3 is CASSFGYNEQFF. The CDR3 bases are TGTGCCAGCAGTTTCGGTTACAATGAGCAGTTCTTC.

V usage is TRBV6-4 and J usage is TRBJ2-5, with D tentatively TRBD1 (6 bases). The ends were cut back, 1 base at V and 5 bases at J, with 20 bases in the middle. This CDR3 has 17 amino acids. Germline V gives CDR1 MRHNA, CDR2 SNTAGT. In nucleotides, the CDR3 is TGTGCCAGCAGTGACTTCGGGACATTCCGCGACGGCGAGACCCAGTACTTC. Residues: CASSDFGTFRDGETQYF.

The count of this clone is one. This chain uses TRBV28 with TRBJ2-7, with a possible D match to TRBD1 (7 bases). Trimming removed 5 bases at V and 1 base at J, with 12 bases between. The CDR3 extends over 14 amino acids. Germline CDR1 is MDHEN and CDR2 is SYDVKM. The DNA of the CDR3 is TGTGCCAGCAGTATGACAGGGAGGTCCTACGAGCAGTACTTC. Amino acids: CASSMTGRSYEQYF. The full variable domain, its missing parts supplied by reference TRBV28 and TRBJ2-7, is DVKVTQSSRYLVKRTGEKVFLECVQDMDHENMFWYRQDPGLGLRLIYFSYDVKMKEKGDIPEGYSVSREKKERFSLILESASTNQTSMYLCASSMTGRSYEQYFGPGTRLTVT.

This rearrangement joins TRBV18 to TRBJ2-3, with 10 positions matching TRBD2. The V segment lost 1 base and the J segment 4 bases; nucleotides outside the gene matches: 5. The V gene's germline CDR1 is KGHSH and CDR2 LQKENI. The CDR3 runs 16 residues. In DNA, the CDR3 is TGTGCCAGCTCACCACTCGCTAGCGGGGGCGCAGATACGCAGTATTTT. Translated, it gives CASSPLASGGADTQYF.

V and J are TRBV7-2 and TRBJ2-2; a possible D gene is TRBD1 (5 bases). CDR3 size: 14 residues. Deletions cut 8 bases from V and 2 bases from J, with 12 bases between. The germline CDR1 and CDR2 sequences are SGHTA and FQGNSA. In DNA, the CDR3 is TGTGCCAGCTCCCGACAGTTTAACACCGGGGAGCTGTTTTTT. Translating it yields CASSRQFNTGELFF.

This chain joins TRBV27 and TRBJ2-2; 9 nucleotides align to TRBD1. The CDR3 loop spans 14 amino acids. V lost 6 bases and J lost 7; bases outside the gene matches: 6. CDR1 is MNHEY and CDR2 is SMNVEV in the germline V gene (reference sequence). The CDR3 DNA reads TGTGCCAGCAGAAGGACAGGGGCAAACGGGGAGCTGTTTTTT. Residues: CASRRTGANGELFF.

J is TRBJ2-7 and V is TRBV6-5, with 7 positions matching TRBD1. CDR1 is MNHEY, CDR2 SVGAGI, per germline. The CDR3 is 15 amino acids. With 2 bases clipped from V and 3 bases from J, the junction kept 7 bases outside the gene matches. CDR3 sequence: CASSYLLQGRYEQYF. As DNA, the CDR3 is TGTGCCAGCAGTTACCTTCTACAGGGGCGCTACGAGCAGTACTTC.

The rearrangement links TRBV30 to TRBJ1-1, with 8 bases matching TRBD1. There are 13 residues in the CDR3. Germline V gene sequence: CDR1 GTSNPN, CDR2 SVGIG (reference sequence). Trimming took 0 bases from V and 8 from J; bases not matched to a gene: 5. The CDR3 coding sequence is TGTGCCTGGAGTGTAGACAGGGGACTGGAAGCTTTCTTT. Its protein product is CAWSVDRGLEAFF.

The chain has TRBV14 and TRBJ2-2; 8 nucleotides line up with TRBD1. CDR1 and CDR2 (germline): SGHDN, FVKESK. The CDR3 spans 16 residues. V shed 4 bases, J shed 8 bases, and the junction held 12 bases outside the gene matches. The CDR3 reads CASSRPGQAIGGELFF. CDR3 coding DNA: TGTGCCAGCAGCCGGCCGGGACAGGCGATCGGAGGGGAGCTGTTTTTT.

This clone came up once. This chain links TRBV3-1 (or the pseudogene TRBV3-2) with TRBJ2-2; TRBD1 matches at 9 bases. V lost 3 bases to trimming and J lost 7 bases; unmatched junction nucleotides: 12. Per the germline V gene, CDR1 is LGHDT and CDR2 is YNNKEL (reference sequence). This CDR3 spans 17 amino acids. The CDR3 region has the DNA TGTGCCAGCAGCCACTTCGCTGGGACAGGGTTTATCGGGGAGCTGTTTTTT. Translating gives CASSHFAGTGFIGELFF.

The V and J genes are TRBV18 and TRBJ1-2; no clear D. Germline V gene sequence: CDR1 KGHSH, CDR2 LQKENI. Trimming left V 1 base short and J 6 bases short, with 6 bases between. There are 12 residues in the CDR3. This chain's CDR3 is CASSPRSDGYTF. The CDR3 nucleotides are TGTGCCAGCTCACCACGTTCGGATGGCTACACCTTC.

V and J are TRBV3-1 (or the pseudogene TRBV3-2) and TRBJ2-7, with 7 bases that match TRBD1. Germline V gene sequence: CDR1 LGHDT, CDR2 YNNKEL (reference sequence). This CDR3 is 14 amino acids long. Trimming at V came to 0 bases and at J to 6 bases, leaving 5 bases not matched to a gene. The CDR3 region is CASSQDRGFFEQYF. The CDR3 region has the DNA TGTGCCAGCAGCCAAGACAGGGGGTTTTTCGAGCAGTACTTC.

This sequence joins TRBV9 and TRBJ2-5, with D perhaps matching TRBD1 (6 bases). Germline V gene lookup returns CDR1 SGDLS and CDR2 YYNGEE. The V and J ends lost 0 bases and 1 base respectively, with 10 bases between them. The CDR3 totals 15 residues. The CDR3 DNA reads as TGTGCCAGCAGCGTAGGGACAGCGATCCAAGAGACCCAGTACTTC. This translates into CASSVGTAIQETQYF.

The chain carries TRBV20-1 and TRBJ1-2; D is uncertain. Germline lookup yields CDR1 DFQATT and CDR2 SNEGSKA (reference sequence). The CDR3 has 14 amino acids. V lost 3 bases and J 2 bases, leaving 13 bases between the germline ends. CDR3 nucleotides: TGCAGTGCTAGTATCGGGGTTAGGAACTATGGCTACACCTTC. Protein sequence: CSASIGVRNYGYTF.

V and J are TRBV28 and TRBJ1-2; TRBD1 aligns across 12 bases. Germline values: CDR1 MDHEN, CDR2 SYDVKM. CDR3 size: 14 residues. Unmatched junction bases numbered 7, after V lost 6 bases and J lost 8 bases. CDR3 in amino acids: CASRMPGQGAGYTF. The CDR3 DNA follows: TGTGCCAGCAGAATGCCGGGACAGGGGGCGGGCTACACCTTC.

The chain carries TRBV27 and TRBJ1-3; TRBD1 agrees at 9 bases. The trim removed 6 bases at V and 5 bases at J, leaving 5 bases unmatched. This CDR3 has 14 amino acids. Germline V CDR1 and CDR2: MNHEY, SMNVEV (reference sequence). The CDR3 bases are TGTGCCAGCAGCCGGACAGGGGCCAGAAACACCATATATTTT. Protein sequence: CASSRTGARNTIYF.

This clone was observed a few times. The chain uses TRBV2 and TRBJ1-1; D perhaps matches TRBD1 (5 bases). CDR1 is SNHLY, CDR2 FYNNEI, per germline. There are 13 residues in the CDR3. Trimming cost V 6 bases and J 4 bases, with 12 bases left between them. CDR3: CASSRDLSTEAFF. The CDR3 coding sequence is TGTGCCAGCAGCCGGGACTTAAGCACTGAAGCTTTCTTT. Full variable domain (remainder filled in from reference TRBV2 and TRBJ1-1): EPEVTQTPSHQVTQMGQEVILRCVPISNHLYFYWYRQILGQKVEFLVSFYNNEISEKSEIFDDQFSVERPDGSNFTLKIRSTKLEDSAMYFCASSRDLSTEAFFGQGTRLTVV.

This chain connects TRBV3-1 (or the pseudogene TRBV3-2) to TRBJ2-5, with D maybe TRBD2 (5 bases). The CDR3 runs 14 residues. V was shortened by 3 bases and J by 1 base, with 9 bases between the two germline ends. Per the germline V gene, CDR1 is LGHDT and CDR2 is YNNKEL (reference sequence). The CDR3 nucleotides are TGTGCCAGCAGCCATCAGACTATCCAAGAGACCCAGTACTTC. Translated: CASSHQTIQETQYF.

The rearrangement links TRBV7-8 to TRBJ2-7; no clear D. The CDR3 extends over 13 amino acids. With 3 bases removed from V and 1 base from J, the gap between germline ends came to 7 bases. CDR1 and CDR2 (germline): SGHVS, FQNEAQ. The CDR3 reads CASSFSPSYEQYF. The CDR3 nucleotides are TGTGCCAGCAGCTTCTCCCCGTCCTACGAGCAGTACTTC. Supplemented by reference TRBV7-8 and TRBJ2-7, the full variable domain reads GAGVSQSPRYKVAKRGQDVALRCDPISGHVSLFWYQQALGQGPEFLTYFQNEAQLDKSGLPSDRFFAERPEGSVSTLKIQRTQQEDSAVYLCASSFSPSYEQYFGPGTRLTVT.